Listed here are 8 T cell receptor beta chains from one sample, sequenced in a study of CD8+ T cells in alopecia areata. TCR sequencing used cDNA made by reverse transcription of extracted RNA. Generated by immunoSEQ multiplex PCR, the TCRdb table keeps only in-frame clones and is missing some. The sample has around 290,000 clones, none seen only once. Cutaneous lymph nodes were pooled and cells sorted by CD4, CD8alpha, NKG2D, NKG2ACE and more. Specimen: CD4+ T cells sorted from a lymph node. These receptors all come from a C3H/HeJ mouse with alopecia areata. MHC haplotype: H2-k.

This clone came up a few times. The listed genes are named as in mouse. The sequence runs out 4 residues before the end of the CDR3; the remainder is reconstructed from the germline J gene. The chain recombines TRBV16 with TRBJ2-4; the match to TRBD2 covers 11 bases. The CDR3 is 13 amino acids. Germline CDR1 reads SGHSA; CDR2 reads FRNQAP. CDR3 protein: CAITTGGENTLYF. Incomplete CDR3 DNA: TGTGCAATCACGACTGGGGGGGAAAAC. Variable domain in full (rest from reference TRBV16 and TRBJ2-4): NAGVIQTPRHKVTGKGQEATLWCEPISGHSAVFWYRQTIVQGLEFLTYFRNQAPIDDSGMPKERFSAQMPNQSHSTLKIQSTQPQDSAVYLCAITTGGENTLYFGAGTRLSVL.

In its sample, this clone was seen a few times. Gene names and germline match the mouse. The read ends 4 residues before the CDR3 terminus; that terminus is restored from the germline J gene. The rearrangement links TRBV13-1 to TRBJ2-1, with TRBD2 as a possible D gene (5 bases). CDR3 size: 15 residues. Germline V gene lookup returns CDR1 NSHNY and CDR2 SYGAGN. V lost 0 bases, J lost 3 bases, and 10 bases lay in between. CDR3 in amino acids: CASSDAGLLYAEQFF. The part of the CDR3 DNA that was read is TGTGCCAGCAGTGATGCTGGACTCCTCTATGCT.

About this clone itself: Gene names follow the mouse nomenclature. The CDR3 is cut off 4 residues early in the read; its end comes from the germline J gene. The rearrangement links TRBV31 to TRBJ2-3; 11 nucleotides agree with TRBD2. Germline V gene sequence: CDR1 GKSSPN, CDR2 SITVG. V shed 4 bases and J 0 bases; nucleotides not matched to a gene: 3. CDR3 length: 15 residues. CDR3 bases read: TGTGCCTGGACCGGGGACTGGGGGAGTGCAGAA. Translation gives CAWTGDWGSAE. In full, the CDR3 is CAWTGDWGSAETLYF.

This clone was detected a few times. Gene and germline names: mouse. The read ends 4 residues before the CDR3 terminus; that terminus is restored from the germline J gene. This sample includes further DNA sequences coding for the same CDR3. This chain uses TRBV19 with TRBJ2-3; TRBD2 matches at 7 bases. V shed 1 base and J 0 bases; nucleotides not matched to a gene: 2. This CDR3 spans 15 amino acids. The germline CDR1 and CDR2 sequences are FNHDT and SITEND (reference sequence). CDR3 region: CASSILGVSAETLYF. The CDR3 bases that were read are TGTGCCAGCAGTATACTGGGGGTTAGTGCAGAA.

Turning to this clone: Gene labels here are mouse ones. The CDR3 here is CASSPRDRRNYAEQFF. Partial CDR3 DNA: TGTGCCAGCAGCCCCCGGGACAGGAGAAACTATGCT. This chain joins TRBV13-1 and TRBJ2-1; 8 nucleotides agree with TRBD1. The read terminates 4 residues ahead of where the CDR3 ends, so the germline J gene completes it. Losses at the gene ends were 5 bases for V and 1 base for J; bases not matched to a gene: 8. Germline CDR1 reads NSHNY; CDR2 reads SYGAGN. There are 16 residues in the CDR3.

This clone has more than one count but fewer than ten. The gene names here belong to mouse. The CDR3 end falls 4 residues outside the read, so it is completed with the germline J gene. V is TRBV16 and J is TRBJ2-5, with a weak D call TRBD1 (6 bases). Trimming stripped 1 base from V and 3 bases from J, with 11 bases between. Germline loops: CDR1 SGHSA, CDR2 FRNQAP. CDR3 size: 15 residues. The CDR3: CASSLAGTNQDTQYF. The CDR3 bases that were read are TGTGCAAGCAGCTTAGCCGGGACAAATCAAGAC.

In this sample, this clone turned up a few times. All gene names here are mouse names. The CDR3 is cut off 4 residues early in the read; its end comes from the germline J gene. The gene calls are TRBV13-1 and TRBJ2-2; 7 nucleotides line up with TRBD1. The V gene end was trimmed by 3 bases and the J gene end by 4 bases; junction bases not matched to a gene: 6. CDR1 and CDR2 (germline): NSHNY, SYGAGN. CDR3 length equals 15 residues. This CDR3 reads CASSGQTGSTGQLYF. Partial CDR3 DNA: TGTGCCAGCAGTGGCCAGACAGGGTCCACCGGG.

As regards this clone: Germline and genes here are mouse. The CDR3 end falls 4 residues outside the read, so it is completed with the germline J gene. The V gene is TRBV1, the J gene TRBJ2-5; the match to TRBD1 covers 8 bases. V shed 6 bases and J 3 bases; nucleotides not matched to a gene: 2. CDR1 is NSQYPW and CDR2 is LRSPGD in the germline V gene (reference sequence). There are 13 residues in the CDR3. This CDR3 is CTCRNRGQDTQYF. The sequenced CDR3 bases are TGCACCTGCAGGAACAGGGGGCAAGAC.